Below, one T cell receptor beta chain is given with its context. Its antigen is undetermined. Target depth was 1 in 200,000 to 1 in 1 million T cells, about 10x per clonotype. Only in-frame clones appear in the TCRdb table, and some are missing; sequencing was by immunoSEQ multiplex PCR. The sample holds approximately 190,000 clones, 79% seen once. Germline loops: CDR1 MNHEY, CDR2 SMNVEV (reference sequence). V was shortened by 10 bases and J by 0 bases, with 13 bases between the two germline ends. CDR3 size: 13 residues. This sample was included in a study of cytotoxic CD8 clonotypes in ibrutinib-treated CLL. As for the study in general: After a median roughly a year on treatment (6 to 36), response samples were drawn. Samples averaged approximately 260,000 productive templates and some 96,000 productive rearrangements.

Findings of the study overall: Upon ibrutinib response clonality rose, and upon progression it fell back toward baseline.

The sample in question was PBMCs, obtained after 12 months of ibrutinib treatment. The chain combines TRBV27 with TRBJ2-7; D unclear. The receptor was derived from a human donor with chronic lymphocytic leukemia. DNA of the CDR3: TGTGCCACCTCGTCGGGCAACTCCTACGAGCAGTACTTC. Its protein product is CATSSGNSYEQYF.